This entry lists 16 T cell receptor beta chains sequenced from one sample in a study of radiation and T cells in renal cell carcinoma (TCRdb year 2020). Libraries were prepared through the immunoSEQ multiplex PCR assay. The source is immuneACCESS, and TCRdb retained only in-frame sequences with V and J called. Part of the clones is not carried over; for the studies checked, unresolved V genes explain less than half of this, and the remainder is unexplained. The sample table holds approximately 90,000 clones, of which around four fifths were seen once. The leading ten clones occupy around 9.4% of the sample. According to the study, the label for this sample's time point signals: blood 4 weeks post-SBRT, at nephrectomy. Per the publication, the treatment or condition label means: 15 Gy SBRT to primary tumor, nephrectomy 4 weeks later. The source material was blood, sampled from a patient whose treatment included radiotherapy and nephrectomy. All receptors derive from a man aged 50-60 years with renal cell carcinoma.

The chain couples TRBV5-1 to TRBJ1-2, with D possibly being TRBD1 (6 bases). V was shortened by 0 bases and J by 0 bases, with 9 bases between the two germline ends. The CDR3 is 15 amino acids. Germline V gene lookup returns CDR1 SGHRS and CDR2 YFSETQ. The CDR3 spells CASSLGQGTNYGYTF. In DNA form, the CDR3 reads TGCGCCAGCAGCTTGGGCCAGGGGACTAACTATGGCTACACCTTC.

This clone occurred once. The J gene is TRBJ1-1, the V gene TRBV7-3; D may be TRBD1 (5 bases). The CDR3 has 15 amino acids. Germline V gives CDR1 SGHTA, CDR2 FQGTGA. Trimming cost V 1 base and J 4 bases, with 13 bases left between them. In DNA, the CDR3 is TGTGCCAGCAGCTTAAATCAGGGCCGGGGCACTGAAGCTTTCTTT. It specifies CASSLNQGRGTEAFF. The whole variable domain, filled in from reference TRBV7-3 and TRBJ1-1, reads GAGVSQTPSNKVTEKGKYVELRCDPISGHTALYWYRQSLGQGPEFLIYFQGTGAADDSGLPNDRFFAVRPEGSVSTLKIQRTERGDSAVYLCASSLNQGRGTEAFFGQGTRLTVV.

This chain connects TRBV6-5 to TRBJ2-1; 11 nucleotides line up with TRBD2. V lost 5 bases to trimming and J lost 2 bases; unmatched junction nucleotides: 2. Germline loops: CDR1 MNHEY, CDR2 SVGAGI. The CDR3 loop spans 15 amino acids. The chain's CDR3 is CASSTTSGAYNEQFF. The DNA of the CDR3 is TGTGCCAGCAGTACGACTAGCGGGGCCTACAATGAGCAGTTCTTC.

The chain has TRBV27 and TRBJ2-7; TRBD2 matches 10 bases. Losses at the gene ends were 3 bases for V and 3 bases for J; bases not matched to a gene: 5. The CDR3 sequence is 15 residues long. The germline gives CDR1 MNHEY, CDR2 SMNVEV (reference sequence). As DNA, the CDR3 is TGTGCCAGCAGTTTGTTTCCTAGCGGGAGCTACGAGCAGTACTTC. Amino acid sequence: CASSLFPSGSYEQYF.

This clone has a single count. The CDR3 DNA follows: TGTGCCTGGAGTGCGAGCACAGATACGCAGTATTTT. The encoded protein is CAWSASTDTQYF. The rearrangement uses TRBV30 and TRBJ2-3; no clear D gene. The CDR3 covers 12 residues. Germline lookup yields CDR1 GTSNPN and CDR2 SVGIG (reference sequence). Trimming shortened V by 1 base and J by 0 bases, and 2 bases separated the two germline ends. The entire variable domain, with the rest obtained from reference TRBV30 and TRBJ2-3, is as follows: SQTIHQWPATLVQPVGSPLSLECTVEGTSNPNLYWYRQAAGRGLQLLFYSVGIGQISSEVPQNLSASRPQDRQFILSSKKLLLSDSGFYLCAWSASTDTQYFGPGTRLTVL.

CDR3 in amino acids: CASSLQGLATNEKLFF. CDR3 coding DNA: TGTGCCAGCAGCTTACAGGGGCTGGCAACTAATGAAAAACTGTTTTTT. The chain has TRBV5-7 and TRBJ1-4, with 7 bases matching TRBD1. TRBV5-7 belongs to the ORF category, with a function that is uncertain. CDR3 size: 16 residues. V dropped 2 bases and J dropped 0; count of bases not matched to a gene: 4.

This chain uses TRBV29-1 with TRBJ2-7; D ambiguous. CDR1 and CDR2 (germline): SQVTM, ANQGSEA. Trimming removed 2 bases at V and 4 bases at J, with 18 bases between. This CDR3 spans 15 amino acids. CDR3 sequence reads: CSVEMDRKSGYEQYF. CDR3 DNA sequence: TGCAGCGTTGAAATGGACCGGAAGAGTGGGTACGAGCAGTACTTC.

CDR3 nucleotide sequence: TGTGCCAGCAGCTACGGGACATTGGAGACCCAGTACTTC. Translation: CASSYGTLETQYF. The chain uses TRBV7-3 and TRBJ2-5; possibly TRBD1 for D (6 bases). The CDR3 has 13 amino acids. From germline, CDR1 is SGHTA and CDR2 FQGTGA. V lost 4 bases, J lost 5 bases, and 11 bases lay in between.

The rearrangement joins TRBV5-1 to TRBJ2-1; no clear D. Germline CDR1 is SGHRS and CDR2 is YFSETQ. V was clipped by 4 bases and J by 3 bases, with 8 bases between them. The CDR3 totals 13 residues. CDR3 sequence reads: CASSQPLYNEQFF. CDR3 sequence (DNA): TGCGCCAGCAGCCAGCCCCTCTACAATGAGCAGTTCTTC. Combining the CDR3 with reference TRBV5-1 and TRBJ2-1 gives the whole variable domain KAGVTQTPRYLIKTRGQQVTLSCSPISGHRSVSWYQQTPGQGLQFLFEYFSETQRNKGNFPGRFSGRQFSNSRSEMNVSTLELGDSALYLCASSQPLYNEQFFGPGTRLTVL.

V usage is TRBV10-3 and J usage is TRBJ2-3; D is unclear. Trimming stripped 4 bases from V and 4 bases from J, with 9 bases between. From germline, CDR1 is ENHRY and CDR2 SYGVKD. The CDR3 is made up of 13 amino acids. DNA of the CDR3: TGTGCCATCAGTGTTTATTTATCAGATACGCAGTATTTT. It encodes CAISVYLSDTQYF.

The rearrangement links TRBV5-1 to TRBJ2-1; D is unresolved. The length of the CDR3 is 16 residues. V was cut by 0 bases and J by 0 bases, with 10 bases left in between. CDR1 SGHRS and CDR2 YFSETQ come from the germline V gene. The CDR3 region has the DNA TGCGCCAGCAGCTTGGAGGCCCCGAGCTCCTACAATGAGCAGTTCTTC. Its translation: CASSLEAPSSYNEQFF.

V gene TRBV6-6 combines with J gene TRBJ1-5, with 7 bases fitting TRBD1. The germline gives CDR1 MNHNY, CDR2 SVGAGI (reference sequence). Trimming at V came to 7 bases and at J to 6 bases, leaving 12 bases not matched to a gene. The CDR3 is 15 amino acids. This CDR3 is CASTQLGQGGQPQHF. CDR3 nucleotide sequence: TGTGCCAGCACTCAGTTAGGTCAGGGGGGTCAGCCCCAGCATTTT.

In DNA form, the CDR3 reads TGTGCCAGCAGCGTATATAGGGATTGGTCACCCCTCCACTTT. This gives the protein CASSVYRDWSPLHF. The rearrangement joins TRBV9 to TRBJ1-6; D unresolved. With 1 base removed from V and 10 bases from J, the gap between germline ends came to 12 bases. The CDR3 is made up of 14 amino acids. From germline, CDR1 is SGDLS and CDR2 YYNGEE.

The V gene is TRBV4-2, the J gene TRBJ2-1; TRBD2 is a possible D gene (6 bases). The CDR3 covers 17 residues. The germline V gene encodes CDR1 LGHNA and CDR2 YNFKEQ. Trimming removed 4 bases at V and 4 bases at J, with 20 bases between. This CDR3 reads CASSPTQGGTDYNEQFF. CDR3 DNA sequence: TGTGCCAGCAGCCCCACCCAAGGCGGGACGGATTACAATGAGCAGTTCTTC.

The chain has TRBV5-1 and TRBJ2-2, with D perhaps matching TRBD2 (8 bases). Trimming removed 2 bases from V and 3 bases from J, with 11 bases in between. This CDR3 region has 15 residues. Looked up from germline, CDR1 is SGHRS and CDR2 is YFSETQ. In nucleotides, the CDR3 is TGCGCCAGCAGCTTTAGCGGGACAGACACCGGGGAGCTGTTTTTT. Translated: CASSFSGTDTGELFF. Variable domain in full (rest from reference TRBV5-1 and TRBJ2-2): KAGVTQTPRYLIKTRGQQVTLSCSPISGHRSVSWYQQTPGQGLQFLFEYFSETQRNKGNFPGRFSGRQFSNSRSEMNVSTLELGDSALYLCASSFSGTDTGELFFGEGSRLTVL.

The chain carries TRBV5-1 and TRBJ1-4; the match to TRBD1 covers 9 bases. V lost 4 bases to trimming and J lost 7 bases; unmatched junction nucleotides: 8. The length of the CDR3 is 15 residues. CDR1 SGHRS and CDR2 YFSETQ come from the germline V gene. CDR3 nucleotide sequence: TGCGCCAGCAGCCTAACAGGGGGCGAGGGTGAAAAACTGTTTTTT. This gives the protein CASSLTGGEGEKLFF.